These T cell receptor beta chains were read from a single sample in a study of cytomegalovirus exposure and HLA in healthy donors. Profiling relied on immunoSEQ multiplex PCR, and the TCRdb table lists in-frame clones only, not all of them. The table lists some 130,000 clones, approximately 80% of them singletons. Input material: PBMCs. These receptors all stem from a female donor in good health and CMV-seronegative. CDR3s include the opening cysteine and the closing phenylalanine or tryptophan. The order of the fields is V gene, CDR3 length, J gene, D gene, clone size, CDR3 DNA, CDR3 protein. A D gene is named only where the DNA matches it firmly. The size entry is marked missing in some rows and otherwise reads once, few, many or a size class.

TRBV7-8,16,TRBJ1-1,-,-,TGTGCCAGCAGCCCCAGATTACAGAGCTTGAACACTGAAGCTTTCTTT,CASSPRLQSLNTEAFF
TRBV28,13,TRBJ1-1,-,-,TGTGCCAGCAGTTTACTAGCGAACACTGAAGCTTTCTTT,CASSLLANTEAFF
TRBV5-1,14,TRBJ2-1,TRBD2,-,TGCGCCAGCAGCCTACTAGCGGAGGGGGATGAGCAGTTCTTC,CASSLLAEGDEQFF
TRBV30,16,TRBJ1-2,-,few,TGTGCCTGGAGTGTAGCGGAGACGGCGCCCCTTCGGGGCTACACCTTC,CAWSVAETAPLRGYTF
TRBV10-1,13,TRBJ2-1,-,once,TGCGCCAGCAGTGAGTCGAGGGACAATGAGCAGTTCTTC,CASSESRDNEQFF
TRBV4-3,14,TRBJ1-2,-,-,TGCGCCAGCAGCCAAGCATACAGGGCCTATGGCTACACCTTC,CASSQAYRAYGYTF
TRBV28,14,TRBJ1-2,-,-,TGTGCCAGCAGTTTAGGGCGGGACGTCGCAAGGTACACCTTC,CASSLGRDVARYTF
TRBV15,13,TRBJ1-5,TRBD1,-,TGTGCCACCAGCGGACAGGCTAATCAGCCCCAGCATTTT,CATSGQANQPQHF
TRBV29-1,12,TRBJ1-1,-,-,TGCAGCGTTGCGAGGCAGGGGTCTGAAGCTTTCTTT,CSVARQGSEAFF
TRBV4-1,15,TRBJ2-7,-,-,TGCGCCAGCAGCCACCTACAGGGTGCAACTCGCGAGCAGTACTTC,CASSHLQGATREQYF
TRBV28,13,TRBJ1-2,-,few,TGTGCCAGCAGGACAGAGCCTAACTATGGCTACACCTTC,CASRTEPNYGYTF
TRBV5-4,15,TRBJ1-4,-,-,TGTGCAGCGGGGCAGATCCATGCAACTAATGAAAAACTGTTTTTT,CAAGQIHATNEKLFF
TRBV27,13,TRBJ2-2,-,once,TGTGCCAGCAGTTTAAGGGGAACCGGGGAGCTGTTTTTT,CASSLRGTGELFF
TRBV28,13,TRBJ2-2,-,once,TGTGCCAGGCCTGGCGGGGATGGCGGGGAGCTGTTTTTT,CARPGGDGGELFF
TRBV4-3,16,TRBJ1-4,-,-,TGCGCCAGCAGCGTAGGGGGTGGGGAGGGGAGTGAAAAACTGTTTTTT,CASSVGGGEGSEKLFF
TRBV14,17,TRBJ1-2,-,-,TGTGCCAGCAGCCCTTCGCGCCCCGGGACACCTAACTATGGCTACACCTTC,CASSPSRPGTPNYGYTF
TRBV5-1,17,TRBJ2-7,TRBD2,-,TGCGCCAGCAGCCGAGGGACTAGCGGGGGGAGCTCCTACGAGCAGTACTTC,CASSRGTSGGSSYEQYF
TRBV14,15,TRBJ2-1,TRBD2,-,TGTGCCAGCAGTCGCACCGGGACTAGAGTTAATGAGCAGTTCTTC,CASSRTGTRVNEQFF
TRBV28,15,TRBJ2-7,TRBD2,few,TGTGCCAGCAGTTTTCCCCGGGGGGGGCCTTACGAGCAGTACTTC,CASSFPRGGPYEQYF
TRBV7-8,14,TRBJ1-2,-,-,TGTGCCAGCAGCTTAGCCGGTGTTCTTTATGGCTACACCTTC,CASSLAGVLYGYTF
TRBV6-6,15,TRBJ1-4,-,-,TGTGCCAGCAGTTACTCCGGCAGGGGTGGCGAAAAACTGTTTTTT,CASSYSGRGGEKLFF
TRBV7-9,16,TRBJ2-6,-,-,TGTGCCAGCAGCCCTAGAGGGCAGTCTGGGGCCAACGTCCTGACTTTC,CASSPRGQSGANVLTF
TRBV4-3,16,TRBJ2-7,TRBD1,-,TGCGCCAGCAGCCAAGACAGGGGGCGCTACCCCTACGAGCAGTACTTC,CASSQDRGRYPYEQYF
TRBV7-9,12,TRBJ1-6,-,-,TGTGCCAGCACCGTCGATAATTCACCCCTCCACTTT,CASTVDNSPLHF
TRBV2,13,TRBJ2-7,-,-,TGTGCCAGCAGTGACTTAGAACCGTACGAGCAGTACTTC,CASSDLEPYEQYF
TRBV7-6,14,TRBJ2-1,TRBD2,few,TGTGCCAGCAGTTTAGCGGGAGAGTACAATGAGCAGTTCTTC,CASSLAGEYNEQFF
TRBV15,15,TRBJ2-6,-,-,TGTGCCACCAGCCGAGCTGGGGGCTGGGCCAACGTCCTGACTTTC,CATSRAGGWANVLTF
TRBV6-6,16,TRBJ2-1,-,once,TGTGCCAGCAGTTCCCCGACAGTCCGCTCCTACAATGAGCAGTTCTTC,CASSSPTVRSYNEQFF
TRBV21-1,17,TRBJ2-5,-,-,TGTGCCAGCAGCCACCAAAGGACTAGCGGGCATTGGGAGACCCAGTACTTC,CASSHQRTSGHWETQYF
TRBV5-6,11,TRBJ2-1,-,few,TGTGCCAGCAGCGTACATAACGAGCAGTTCTTC,CASSVHNEQFF
TRBV4-1,15,TRBJ1-5,-,-,TGCGCCAGCAGCCAAGAGGACACCAACCATCAGCCCCAGCATTTT,CASSQEDTNHQPQHF
TRBV19,15,TRBJ1-5,TRBD1,-,TGTGCCAGCTCGGACAGGAGATATAGCAATCAGCCCCAGCATTTT,CASSDRRYSNQPQHF
TRBV4-3,14,TRBJ2-7,-,-,TGCGCCAGCAGCCAAGAGAGGCGGGCATACGAGCAGTACTTC,CASSQERRAYEQYF
TRBV7-2,16,TRBJ2-7,TRBD2,-,TGTGCCAGCAGCTTAAGAGGCGGGAGGGCCTCCTACGAGCAGTACTTC,CASSLRGGRASYEQYF
TRBV15,15,TRBJ2-3,-,-,TGTGCCACCAGCCCGGGACACCCAGACACAGATACGCAGTATTTT,CATSPGHPDTDTQYF
TRBV19,14,TRBJ2-1,TRBD2,few,TGTGCCAGTAGTATCCCTAGCGGGAGAGATGAGCAGTTCTTC,CASSIPSGRDEQFF
TRBV2,17,TRBJ2-5,TRBD2,-,TGTGCCAGCAGTACGGGACTAGCGGGTCCGAGGGGGGAGACCCAGTACTTC,CASSTGLAGPRGETQYF
TRBV5-1,16,TRBJ2-6,-,-,TGCGCCAGCAGCCCCACCGCGGGCTCTGGGGCCAACGTCCTGACTTTC,CASSPTAGSGANVLTF
TRBV6-1,10,TRBJ2-1,-,-,TGTGCCAGCCGGGGAAGTGAGCAGTTCTTC,CASRGSEQFF
TRBV19,15,TRBJ2-2,TRBD2,once,TGTGCCAGTAGTTCCCGGGGGCGGGAGGCCGGGGAGCTGTTTTTT,CASSSRGREAGELFF
TRBV5-1,14,TRBJ2-7,-,-,TGCGCCAGCAGCTTGGGCGACGGAAGCGGCCAGCAGTACTTC,CASSLGDGSGQQYF
TRBV11-3,13,TRBJ2-1,-,-,TGTGCCAGCAGCCACCGATTGTTCGGGGAGCAGTTCTTC,CASSHRLFGEQFF
TRBV4-1,17,TRBJ2-7,-,-,TGCGCCAGCAGCTTGCGAAGCCATAGGCAGGGCTCCTACGAGCAGTACTTC,CASSLRSHRQGSYEQYF
TRBV30,14,TRBJ1-2,-,-,TGTGCCTGGAGTGTACCGGGGATTGGCTATGGCTACACCTTC,CAWSVPGIGYGYTF
TRBV2,14,TRBJ2-1,TRBD1,-,TGTGCCAGCAGCAAGGGACAGGCCTACAATGAGCAGTTCTTC,CASSKGQAYNEQFF
TRBV18,15,TRBJ2-7,-,-,TGTGCCAGCTCACCACCGACAGTCCTCTCCTACGAGCAGTACTTC,CASSPPTVLSYEQYF
TRBV4-3,15,TRBJ1-6,-,-,TGCGCCAGCAGCCGGGCGATGAGCTATAATTCACCCCTCCACTTT,CASSRAMSYNSPLHF
TRBV19,14,TRBJ2-7,-,-,TGTGCCAGTAGTATATTTGAGGGAGGCTACGAGCAGTACTTC,CASSIFEGGYEQYF
TRBV10-3,15,TRBJ1-3,TRBD1,-,TGTGCCATCACCACACAGGGGAAGGCTGGAAACACCATATATTTT,CAITTQGKAGNTIYF
TRBV7-9,16,TRBJ2-1,TRBD2,-,TGTGCCAGCAGCTTAGGGGGCGGGAGGGCCGTCAATGAGCAGTTCTTC,CASSLGGGRAVNEQFF
TRBV5-4,18,TRBJ2-1,TRBD2,-,TGTGCCAGCAGCCAGGGACTAGCGTATAGTTTGGGGAACAATGAGCAGTTCTTC,CASSQGLAYSLGNNEQFF
TRBV7-9,15,TRBJ2-3,TRBD1,-,TGTGCCAGCAGCTCAACCCCGACAGGGGGAGATACGCAGTATTTT,CASSSTPTGGDTQYF
TRBV2,15,TRBJ1-5,TRBD1,-,TGTGCCAGCAGGAGGGACAGGGGACCTTATCAGCCCCAGCATTTT,CASRRDRGPYQPQHF
TRBV6-5,14,TRBJ1-4,-,few,TGTGCCAGCAGTTACTCGAGCGACTGGGAAAAACTGTTTTTT,CASSYSSDWEKLFF